This TCR beta chain was obtained from a study of shared clonotypes between healthy human individuals. This table comes from immunoSEQ multiplex PCR, and its TCRdb copy is limited to in-frame clones, with some not included. The sample lists some 2,000,000 clones, 95% occurring once. About this clone itself: Other DNA sequences in the sample encode the same CDR3.

Germline V gene data show CDR1 as SNHLY and CDR2 as FYNNEI. Trimming took 5 bases from V and 5 from J, leaving 6 bases between them. The CDR3 has 12 amino acids. The TCR was taken from a man aged 18 to 29 in good health. The material sequenced was naive CD4+ T cells sorted from blood. Indicated subset: CD45RA+ positively selected. The chain joins TRBV2 to TRBJ2-2; no clear D. CDR3 sequence: CASSQNTGELFF. Here the CDR3 DNA reads TGTGCCAGCAGTCAAAATACCGGGGAGCTGTTTTTT.